The source of this T cell receptor beta chain is a study of blood T cells in healthy people across ages. A second about 7 to 12 cycle PCR used barcoded and J-beta primers. TCRdb re-called the 5' RACE reads through MiXCR, storing one row per CDR3 protein. The sample has a few hundred thousand distinct CDR3 sequences; about 49% are singletons. CDR3 length: 13 residues. Trimming cost V 2 bases and J 13 bases, with 15 bases left between them. They isolated at least 6 million PBMCs from each sample. The TCR sequence derives from a man in his fifties or sixties in good health. This sequence joins TRBV12-3 or TRBV12-4 and TRBJ2-4; D tentatively fits TRBD1 or TRBD2 (5 bases each). The sample taken for sequencing was blood. DNA of the CDR3: TGTGCCAGCAGTTTATCTGGGGGTGGTGAGCAGTACTTC. This translates into CASSLSGGGEQYF.